Shown below are 9 T cell receptor beta chains from a single sample sequenced in a study of regulatory T cells in long-lasting Graves disease (dated by TCRdb to the early 2020s). The sample's time point, from its label and the paper: persistent/refractory GD, antithyroid drugs over 5 years with positive TRAb. For both TCR sequencing and RNA sequencing, RNA was extracted from PBMCs in TRIzol. To prepare the library, multiplex PCR was applied. Sequencing relied on an Illumina HiSeq 4000. TCR beta libraries were built with iRepertoire HTBI primers and Arm-PCR amplification of CDR3 regions. TCRdb redid the processing of the public reads, applying fastp at Q25 and MiXCR, and retained in-frame beta chains. Identical CDR3 proteins give one entry, which carries the most common genes and DNA. For this sample there are a few hundred thousand distinct CDR3 sequences; roughly 25% appear just once. Of the sample, about 29% is held by the ten largest clones.

Sequencing used peripheral blood mononuclear cells (PBMCs), obtained when the disease was refractory, from a patient treated with antithyroid drugs. Receptors originate from a woman between 40 and 50 years old with Graves disease. Donor details come from another sample of the same person, matched by shared clones.

The chain links TRBV2 to TRBJ2-1, with D perhaps matching TRBD1 (5 bases). Trimming removed 6 bases from V and 2 bases from J, with 8 bases in between. The CDR3 contains 13 residues. The germline V gene has CDR1 SNHLY and CDR2 FYNNEI. CDR3 amino acids: CASRYRTYNEQFF. The DNA of the CDR3 is TGTGCCAGCAGGTACAGGACCTACAATGAGCAGTTCTTC.

The rearrangement uses TRBV18 and TRBJ1-4; perhaps TRBD1 as D (6 bases). This CDR3 spans 18 amino acids. CDR1 and CDR2 from the germline V gene are KGHSH and LQKENI. V was shortened by 3 bases and J by 8 bases, with 25 bases between the two germline ends. The CDR3 here is CASSPQGDSVPRGEKLFF. The DNA for the CDR3 is TGTGCCAGCTCACCGCAAGGAGACAGCGTCCCGAGGGGGGAAAAACTGTTTTTT.

Comments on this clonotype: At one end the junction does not follow the germline gene, possibly because of a read error. The V gene is TRBV15, the J gene TRBJ2-2; weak D call: TRBD2 (6 bases). The CDR3 contains 12 residues. Germline V gene data show CDR1 as LNHNV and CDR2 as YYDKDF (reference sequence). The CDR3 loop reads CATNRRGWELFF. In DNA form, the CDR3 reads TGTGCCACCAACAGACGGGGGTGGGAGCTGTTTTTT.

This clonotype showed up just a few times. The chain joins TRBV3-1 to TRBJ1-4; 7 bases fit TRBD1. The junction had 10 bases not matched to a gene; V was cut back by 5 bases and J by 4 bases. Germline V gene sequence: CDR1 LGHDT, CDR2 YNNKEL (reference sequence). The CDR3 is 16 amino acids. Written as DNA, the CDR3 is TGTGCCAGCAGCGCCCGGGACAGCCTCCATAATGAAAAACTGTTTTTT. Translating gives CASSARDSLHNEKLFF.

This clonotype appeared many times. The rearrangement links TRBV20-1 to TRBJ2-7; D ambiguous. The V gene's germline CDR1 is DFQATT and CDR2 SNEGSKA (reference sequence). Trimming removed 6 bases at V and 3 bases at J, with 6 bases between. CDR3 length equals 10 residues. CDR3 nucleotide sequence: TGCAGTGCCCGGAACTACGAGCAGTACTTC. Encoded protein: CSARNYEQYF.

This clonotype came up a few times. This sequence joins TRBV5-1 and TRBJ1-3; possibly TRBD1 for D (6 bases). CDR3 length equals 15 residues. From germline, CDR1 is SGHRS and CDR2 YFSETQ. V gave up 4 bases and J gave up 1 base, with 12 bases separating them. CDR3 protein: CASSAGQISGNTIYF. The CDR3 nucleotides are TGCGCCAGCAGCGCTGGACAGATATCTGGAAACACCATATATTTT.

Ten or more counts support this clonotype. This chain uses TRBV19 with TRBJ1-1, with D hard to call. V lost 3 bases and J lost 3, with 11 bases in between. Germline V gene data show CDR1 as LNHDA and CDR2 as SQIVND (reference sequence). The CDR3 sequence is 14 residues long. CDR3 residues: CASSMQGEDTEAFF. Here the CDR3 DNA reads TGTGCCAGTAGTATGCAAGGTGAAGACACTGAAGCTTTCTTT.

The rearrangement links TRBV20-1 to TRBJ2-2, with TRBD2 matching 12 bases. This CDR3 comprises 14 residues. Trimming took 4 bases from V and 9 from J; bases not matched to a gene: 6. Germline V gene data show CDR1 as DFQATT and CDR2 as SNEGSKA (reference sequence). CDR3 nucleotides: TGCAGTGCTAAAGGACTAGCGGGAACCTGGGAGCTGTTTTTT. It translates to CSAKGLAGTWELFF.

V usage is TRBV6-1 and J usage is TRBJ1-3, with 9 positions matching TRBD1. The CDR3 covers 15 residues. Germline assignment: CDR1 MNHNS and CDR2 SASEGT. The ends lost 6 bases at V and 3 bases at J; junction bases unmatched: 6. CDR3 nucleotide sequence: TGTGCCAGCAGCAAGGACAGGGGTGTTGGAAACACCATATATTTT. Translated, it gives CASSKDRGVGNTIYF.